The clone carrying this TCR beta chain was seen once. The target antigen is unknown. V shed 8 bases and J 8 bases; nucleotides not matched to a gene: 11. Germline loops: CDR1 LGHNA, CDR2 YSLEER. CDR3 length equals 14 residues. This sample was included in a study of shared clonotypes between healthy human individuals. Libraries were prepared by immunoSEQ multiplex PCR; TCRdb keeps only in-frame clonotypes and omits some of them. The table records 2 million to 2.5 million clones, 85% to 95% of them present only once. Points from the study as a whole: Approximately 4.6% of naive CD4 clonotypes were shared across four donors.

This TCR came from a man between 18 and 35 years old in good health. Some clones in this sample may be carry-over from other donors' samples. The sample was naive CD4+ T cells from PBMCs. Subset in this sample: CD45RA+ positively selected. This sequence joins TRBV4-3 and TRBJ1-2; 10 nucleotides align to TRBD1. The CDR3 sequence: CASSWTGGEGGYTF. CDR3 coding DNA: TGCGCCAGCTCATGGACAGGGGGAGAAGGGGGCTACACCTTC.